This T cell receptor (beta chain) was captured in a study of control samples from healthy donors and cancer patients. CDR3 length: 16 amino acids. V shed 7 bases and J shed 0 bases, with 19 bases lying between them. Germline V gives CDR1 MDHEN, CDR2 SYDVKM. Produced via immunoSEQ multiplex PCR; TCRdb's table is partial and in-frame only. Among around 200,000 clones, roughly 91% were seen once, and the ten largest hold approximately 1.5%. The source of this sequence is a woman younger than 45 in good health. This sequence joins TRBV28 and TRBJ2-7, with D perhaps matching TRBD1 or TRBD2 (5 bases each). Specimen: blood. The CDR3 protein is CASIPRDAGSSYEQYF. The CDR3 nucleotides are TGTGCCAGCATACCTAGGGACGCCGGAAGCTCCTACGAGCAGTACTTC.